The entry that follows covers one TCR beta chain sequence. This entry comes from a study of OX40 agonist ivuxolimab in advanced cancers. At the level of the study: The eligibility criteria allowed prior anti-PD-1, anti-PD-L1 or anti-CTLA-4 therapy, and about 40% had some.

Only in-frame clones appear in the TCRdb table, and some are missing; sequencing was by immunoSEQ multiplex PCR. The sample holds fewer than 55,000 clones; roughly four fifths are singletons and the top ten take more than 1.5%. The TCR comes from an adult with an advanced solid tumor such as melanoma, head and neck, liver or kidney cancer. This specimen consisted of CD4+ or CD8+ T cells sorted from blood, obtained in a trial of the OX40 agonist ivuxolimab.

CDR3: CASRSILRDRGAFF. The CDR3 DNA follows: TGTGCCAGCAGATCTATCTTGCGGGATCGGGGAGCTTTCTTT. The chain uses TRBV11-2 and TRBJ1-1; the D is unclear. The germline V gene encodes CDR1 SGHAT and CDR2 FQNNGV. This CDR3 comprises 14 residues. With 6 bases removed from V and 10 bases from J, the gap between germline ends came to 21 bases. Drawing the rest from reference TRBV11-2 and TRBJ1-1, the complete variable domain is EAGVAQSPRYKIIEKRQSVAFWCNPISGHATLYWYQQILGQGPKLLIQFQNNGVVDDSQLPKDRFSAERLKGVDSTLKIQPAKLEDSAVYLCASRSILRDRGAFFGQGTRLTVV.